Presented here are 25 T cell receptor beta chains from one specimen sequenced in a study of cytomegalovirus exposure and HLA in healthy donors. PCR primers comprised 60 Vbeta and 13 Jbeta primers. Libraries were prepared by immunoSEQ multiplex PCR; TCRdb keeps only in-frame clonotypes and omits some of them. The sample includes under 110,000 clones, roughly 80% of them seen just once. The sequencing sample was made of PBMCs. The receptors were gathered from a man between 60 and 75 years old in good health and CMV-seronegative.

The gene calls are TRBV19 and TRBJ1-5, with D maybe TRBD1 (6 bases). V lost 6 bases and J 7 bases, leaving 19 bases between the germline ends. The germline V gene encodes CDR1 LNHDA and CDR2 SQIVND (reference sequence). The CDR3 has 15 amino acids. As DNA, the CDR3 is TGTGCCAGTAGCGGCGAGGGGGAACCAGGACAGCCCCAGCATTTT. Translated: CASSGEGEPGQPQHF.

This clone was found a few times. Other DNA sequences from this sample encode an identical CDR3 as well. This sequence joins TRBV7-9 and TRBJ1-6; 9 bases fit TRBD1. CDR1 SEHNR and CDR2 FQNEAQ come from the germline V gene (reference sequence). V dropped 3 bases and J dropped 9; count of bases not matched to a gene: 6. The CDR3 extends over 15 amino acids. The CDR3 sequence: CASSLGGQGSSPLHF. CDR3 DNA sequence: TGTGCCAGCAGCTTGGGTGGACAGGGGTCTTCACCCCTCCACTTT.

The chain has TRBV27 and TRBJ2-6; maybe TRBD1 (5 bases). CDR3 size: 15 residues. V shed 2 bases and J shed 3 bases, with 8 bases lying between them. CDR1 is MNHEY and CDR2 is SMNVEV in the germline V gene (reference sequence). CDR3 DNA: TGTGCCAGCAGTTTAAGCAGGGTTGGGGCCAACGTCCTGACTTTC. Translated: CASSLSRVGANVLTF. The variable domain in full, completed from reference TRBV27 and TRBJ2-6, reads EAQVTQNPRYLITVTGKKLTVTCSQNMNHEYMSWYRQDPGLGLRQIYYSMNVEVTDKGDVPEGYKVSRKEKRNFPLILESPSPNQTSLYFCASSLSRVGANVLTFGAGSRLTVL.

CDR3 bases: TGTGCCAGCAGCTTCGGACTAGCGAACACCGGGGAGCTGTTTTTT. It yields the protein CASSFGLANTGELFF. The chain joins TRBV7-2 to TRBJ2-2, with 7 bases identical to TRBD2. The CDR3 spans 15 residues. The germline gives CDR1 SGHTA, CDR2 FQGNSA. V lost 3 bases, J lost 0 bases, and 1 base stayed unmatched.

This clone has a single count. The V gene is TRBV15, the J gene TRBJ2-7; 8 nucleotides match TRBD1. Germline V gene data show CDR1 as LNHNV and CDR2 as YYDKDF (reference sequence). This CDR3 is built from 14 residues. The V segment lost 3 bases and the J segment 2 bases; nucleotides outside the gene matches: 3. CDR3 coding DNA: TGTGCCACCAGCAGGGGGGACAGGCCCTACGAGCAGTACTTC. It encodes CATSRGDRPYEQYF. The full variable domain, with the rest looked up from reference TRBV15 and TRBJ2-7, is DAMVIQNPRYQVTQFGKPVTLSCSQTLNHNVMYWYQQKSSQAPKLLFHYYDKDFNNEADTPDNFQSRRPNTSFCFLDIRSPGLGDTAMYLCATSRGDRPYEQYFGPGTRLTVT.

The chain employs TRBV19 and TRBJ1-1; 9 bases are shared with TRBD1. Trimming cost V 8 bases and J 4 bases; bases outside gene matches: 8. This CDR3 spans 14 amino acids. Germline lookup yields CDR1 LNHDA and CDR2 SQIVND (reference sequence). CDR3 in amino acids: CASRDTGGGTEAFF. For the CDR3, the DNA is TGTGCCAGTCGCGATACAGGGGGCGGCACTGAAGCTTTCTTT. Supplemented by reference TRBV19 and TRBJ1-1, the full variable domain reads DGGITQSPKYLFRKEGQNVTLSCEQNLNHDAMYWYRQDPGQGLRLIYYSQIVNDFQKGDIAEGYSVSREKKESFPLTVTSAQKNPTAFYLCASRDTGGGTEAFFGQGTRLTVV.

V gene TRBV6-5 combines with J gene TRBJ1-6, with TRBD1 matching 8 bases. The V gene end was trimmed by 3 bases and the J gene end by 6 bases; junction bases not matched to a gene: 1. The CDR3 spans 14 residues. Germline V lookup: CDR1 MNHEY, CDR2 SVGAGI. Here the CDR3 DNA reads TGTGCCAGCAGTTATGACAGGGGTAATTCACCCCTCCACTTT. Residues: CASSYDRGNSPLHF.

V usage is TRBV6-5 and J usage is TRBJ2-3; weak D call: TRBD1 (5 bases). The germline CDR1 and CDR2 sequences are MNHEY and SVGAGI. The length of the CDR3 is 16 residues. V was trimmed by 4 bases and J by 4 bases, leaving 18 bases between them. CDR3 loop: CASSWGQTGDPDTQYF. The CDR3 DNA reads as TGTGCCAGCAGTTGGGGCCAGACTGGGGATCCAGATACGCAGTATTTT.

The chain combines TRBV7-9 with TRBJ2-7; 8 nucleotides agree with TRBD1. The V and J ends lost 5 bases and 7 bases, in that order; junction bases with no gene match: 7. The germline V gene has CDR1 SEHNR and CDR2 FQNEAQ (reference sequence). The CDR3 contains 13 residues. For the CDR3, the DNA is TGTGCCAGCAGCCTGACAGGGGTAGGTGAGCAGTACTTC. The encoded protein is CASSLTGVGEQYF.

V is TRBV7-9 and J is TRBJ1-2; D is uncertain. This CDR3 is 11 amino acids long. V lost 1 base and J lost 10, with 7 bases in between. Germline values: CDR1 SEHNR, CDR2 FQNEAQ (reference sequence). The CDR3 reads CASSLEGVYTF. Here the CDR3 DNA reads TGTGCCAGCAGCTTAGAAGGAGTCTACACCTTC.

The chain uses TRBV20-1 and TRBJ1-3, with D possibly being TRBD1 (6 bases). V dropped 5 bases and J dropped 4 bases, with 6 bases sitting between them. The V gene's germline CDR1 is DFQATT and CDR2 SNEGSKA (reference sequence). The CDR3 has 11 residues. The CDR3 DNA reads TGCAGTGCTGACAGGGGAAACACCATATATTTT. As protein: CSADRGNTIYF.

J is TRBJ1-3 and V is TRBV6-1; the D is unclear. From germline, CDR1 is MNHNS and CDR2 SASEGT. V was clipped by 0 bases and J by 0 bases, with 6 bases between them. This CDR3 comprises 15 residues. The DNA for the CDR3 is TGTGCCAGCAGTGAAGCTTTAAACTCTGGAAACACCATATATTTT. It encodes CASSEALNSGNTIYF.

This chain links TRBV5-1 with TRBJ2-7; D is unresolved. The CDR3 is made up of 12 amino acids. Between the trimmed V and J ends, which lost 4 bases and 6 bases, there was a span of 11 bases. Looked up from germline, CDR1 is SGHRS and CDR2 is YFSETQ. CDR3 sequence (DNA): TGCGCCAGCAGCAATGACACCCTCGAGCAGTACGTC. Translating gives CASSNDTLEQYV.

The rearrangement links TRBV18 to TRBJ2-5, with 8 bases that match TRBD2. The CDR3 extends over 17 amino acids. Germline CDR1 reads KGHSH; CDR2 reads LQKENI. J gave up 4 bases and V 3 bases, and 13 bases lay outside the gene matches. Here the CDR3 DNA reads TGTGCCAGCTCACCGAGGCGGGGGGCCACCCGACGAGAGACCCAGTACTTC. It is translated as CASSPRRGATRRETQYF.

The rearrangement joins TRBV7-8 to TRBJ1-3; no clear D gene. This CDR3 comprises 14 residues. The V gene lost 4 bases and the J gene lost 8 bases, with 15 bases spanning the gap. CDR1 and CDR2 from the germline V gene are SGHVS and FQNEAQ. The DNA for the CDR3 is TGTGCCAGCAGCTCGACGGAGGTTATTCACACCATATATTTT. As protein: CASSSTEVIHTIYF. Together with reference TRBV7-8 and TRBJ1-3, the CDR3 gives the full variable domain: GAGVSQSPRYKVAKRGQDVALRCDPISGHVSLFWYQQALGQGPEFLTYFQNEAQLDKSGLPSDRFFAERPEGSVSTLKIQRTQQEDSAVYLCASSSTEVIHTIYFGEGSWLTVV.

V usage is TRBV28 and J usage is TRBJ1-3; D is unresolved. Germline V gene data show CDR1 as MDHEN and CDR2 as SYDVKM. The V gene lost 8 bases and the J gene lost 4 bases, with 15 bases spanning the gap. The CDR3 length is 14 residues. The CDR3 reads CASVPVGGGNTIYF. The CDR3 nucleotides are TGTGCCAGCGTCCCGGTGGGAGGAGGAAACACCATATATTTT.

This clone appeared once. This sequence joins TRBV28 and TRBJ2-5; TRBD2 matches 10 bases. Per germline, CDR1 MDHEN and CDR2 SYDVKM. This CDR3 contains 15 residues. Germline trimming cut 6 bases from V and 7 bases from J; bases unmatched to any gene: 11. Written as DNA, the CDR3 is TGTGCCAGCAGGGCCAGCGGGGGGGCCTGGGGGACCCAGTACTTC. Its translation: CASRASGGAWGTQYF.

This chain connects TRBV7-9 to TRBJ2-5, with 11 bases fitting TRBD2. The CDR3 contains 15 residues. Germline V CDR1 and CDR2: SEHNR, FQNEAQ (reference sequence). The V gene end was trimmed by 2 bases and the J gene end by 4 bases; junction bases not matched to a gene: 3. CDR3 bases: TGTGCCAGCAGCTTAACTAGCGGGAGAGGAGAGACCCAGTACTTC. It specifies CASSLTSGRGETQYF.

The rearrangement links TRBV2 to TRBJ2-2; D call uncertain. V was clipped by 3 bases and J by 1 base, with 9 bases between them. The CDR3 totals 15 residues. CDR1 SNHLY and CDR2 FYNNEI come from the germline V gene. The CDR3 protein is CASSDITVNTGELFF. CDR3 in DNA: TGTGCCAGCAGTGACATAACTGTGAACACCGGGGAGCTGTTTTTT. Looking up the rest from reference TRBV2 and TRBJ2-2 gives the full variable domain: EPEVTQTPSHQVTQMGQEVILRCVPISNHLYFYWYRQILGQKVEFLVSFYNNEISEKSEIFDDQFSVERPDGSNFTLKIRSTKLEDSAMYFCASSDITVNTGELFFGEGSRLTVL.

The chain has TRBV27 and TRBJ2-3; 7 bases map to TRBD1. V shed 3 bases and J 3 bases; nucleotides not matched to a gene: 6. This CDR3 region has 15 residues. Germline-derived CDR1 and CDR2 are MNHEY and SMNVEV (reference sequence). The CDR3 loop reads CASSFDRVKTDTQYF. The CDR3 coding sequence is TGTGCCAGCAGTTTCGACAGGGTAAAAACAGATACGCAGTATTTT.

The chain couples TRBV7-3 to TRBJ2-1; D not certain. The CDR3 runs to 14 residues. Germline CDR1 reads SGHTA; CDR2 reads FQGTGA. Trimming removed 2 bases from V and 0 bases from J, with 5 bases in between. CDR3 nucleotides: TGTGCCAGCAGCTTATCCAGCTCCTACAATGAGCAGTTCTTC. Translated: CASSLSSSYNEQFF.

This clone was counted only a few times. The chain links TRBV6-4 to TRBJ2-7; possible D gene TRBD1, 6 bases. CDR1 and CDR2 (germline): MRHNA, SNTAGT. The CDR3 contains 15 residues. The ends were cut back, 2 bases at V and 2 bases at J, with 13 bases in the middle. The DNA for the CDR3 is TGTGCCAGCAGTGACCCGGACAGCCCGACCTACGAGCAGTACGTC. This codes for CASSDPDSPTYEQYV.

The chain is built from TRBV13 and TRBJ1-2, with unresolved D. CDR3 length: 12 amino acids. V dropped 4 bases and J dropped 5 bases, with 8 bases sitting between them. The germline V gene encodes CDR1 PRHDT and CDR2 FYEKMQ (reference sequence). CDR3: CASSSTDYGYTF. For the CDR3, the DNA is TGTGCCAGCAGCTCCACAGATTATGGCTACACCTTC.

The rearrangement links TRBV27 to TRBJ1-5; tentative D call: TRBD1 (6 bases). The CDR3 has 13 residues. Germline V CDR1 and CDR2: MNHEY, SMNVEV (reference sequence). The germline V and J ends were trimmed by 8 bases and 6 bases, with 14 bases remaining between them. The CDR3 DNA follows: TGTGCCAGCCGGGGGGGCGGAGGTCAGCCCCAGCATTTT. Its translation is CASRGGGGQPQHF.

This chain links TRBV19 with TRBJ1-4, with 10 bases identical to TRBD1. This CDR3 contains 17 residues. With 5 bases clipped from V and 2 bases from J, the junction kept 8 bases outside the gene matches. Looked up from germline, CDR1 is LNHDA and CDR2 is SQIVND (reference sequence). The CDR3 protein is CASSPRDRGATNEKLFF. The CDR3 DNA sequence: TGTGCCAGTAGTCCGCGGGACAGGGGTGCCACTAATGAAAAACTGTTTTTT.